This TCR beta chain was captured by sequencing in a study of shared clonotypes between healthy human individuals. All of the donors resided in Nashville, Tennessee, and each was a Caucasian adult. TCRdb's copy holds only in-frame clones and misses some; the assay was immunoSEQ multiplex PCR. The sample carries about 2.3 million clones, roughly 90% recorded once. A remark on this clone: Antigen unknown.

This CDR3 region has 14 residues. J lost 1 base, V lost 4 bases, and 2 bases had no gene match. Per germline, CDR1 LNHDA and CDR2 SQIVND (reference sequence). Study-level findings and limits: Non-shared clonotypes were found to have lower generation probabilities than the clonotypes that were shared by all four of the sorted-subset donors. Generally, naive subsets (rather than memory subsets) showed larger estimated richness.

This receptor was obtained from a man between 18 and 35 years old in good health. Some clones in this sample may be carry-over from other donors' samples. The sequenced material came from naive CD4+ T cells from PBMCs. This sample's subset: CD45RA+ positively selected. This chain links TRBV19 with TRBJ2-3; 7 bases agree with TRBD1. The CDR3: CASSNRGRTDTQYF. For the CDR3, the DNA is TGTGCCAGTAGTAACAGGGGCCGCACAGATACGCAGTATTTT.